This passage covers 6 T cell receptor beta chains from one sample sequenced in a study of blood T cell repertoires in COVID-19 (dated by TCRdb to the early 2020s). Libraries were built with the immunoSEQ multiplex PCR assay. This immuneACCESS table, as held by TCRdb, lists in-frame sequences with V and J called but not all clones. Of the missing ones, under half trace to an unresolved V gene in checked studies; the others have no known cause. This sample comprises some 180,000 clones, 80% to 85% of them detected only once. About a tenth of the sample lies in the top ten. Input material: peripheral blood. These receptors all stem from a man between 65 and 85 years old with active or convalescent COVID-19.

This clone was seen a single time. The J gene is TRBJ2-7, the V gene TRBV28; TRBD1 matches at 11 bases. The CDR3 extends over 15 amino acids. Germline V gene lookup returns CDR1 MDHEN and CDR2 SYDVKM. With 6 bases clipped from V and 5 bases from J, the junction kept 9 bases outside the gene matches. The CDR3 is CASRPGTGGSDEQYF. The CDR3 coding sequence is TGTGCCAGCAGACCAGGGACAGGGGGATCCGACGAGCAGTACTTC.

This clone was observed once. One end of the junction is discordant with germline, which a read error may explain. V is TRBV27 and J is TRBJ1-1, with unresolved D. Looked up from germline, CDR1 is MNHEY and CDR2 is SMNVEV (reference sequence). The CDR3 totals 13 residues. In DNA, the CDR3 is TGTGTCAGCCACCCCAGACTAAACACTGAAGCTTTCTTT. This encodes CVSHPRLNTEAFF.

Only a few counts were recorded for this clone. This chain uses TRBV19 with TRBJ2-7; 7 nucleotides match TRBD1. From germline, CDR1 is LNHDA and CDR2 SQIVND (reference sequence). The CDR3 covers 14 residues. The J segment lost 3 bases and the V segment lost 3 bases, leaving 5 bases of the junction unmatched. The chain's CDR3 is CASSIGQALYEQYF. The CDR3 region has the DNA TGTGCCAGTAGTATCGGACAGGCCCTCTACGAGCAGTACTTC.

The genes are TRBV19 and TRBJ2-1; a possible D gene is TRBD2 (5 bases). The CDR3 runs 12 residues. V was cut by 11 bases and J by 5 bases, with 13 bases left in between. In germline, CDR1 is LNHDA, CDR2 SQIVND (reference sequence). Here the CDR3 DNA reads TGTGCCTCCCGCGGGCAGAACAATGAGCAGTTCTTC. It encodes CASRGQNNEQFF.

This clone came up a few times. The chain employs TRBV9 and TRBJ1-2; D not certain. The V end was cut by 5 bases, the J end by 5 bases, with 13 bases between. The CDR3 loop spans 13 amino acids. The V gene's germline CDR1 is SGDLS and CDR2 YYNGEE. The CDR3: CASRKHGDYGYTF. DNA for the CDR3: TGTGCCAGCAGAAAACACGGGGATTATGGCTACACCTTC.

This clone was recorded a few times. V and J are TRBV15 and TRBJ2-7; 10 bases align to TRBD1. V shed 0 bases, J shed 4 bases, and the junction held 12 bases outside the gene matches. This CDR3 has 18 amino acids. Germline lookup yields CDR1 LNHNV and CDR2 YYDKDF (reference sequence). The CDR3 sequence: CATSRDRGRGQGMYEQYF. In DNA, the CDR3 is TGTGCCACCAGCAGAGACCGGGGTAGGGGACAGGGGATGTACGAGCAGTACTTC.